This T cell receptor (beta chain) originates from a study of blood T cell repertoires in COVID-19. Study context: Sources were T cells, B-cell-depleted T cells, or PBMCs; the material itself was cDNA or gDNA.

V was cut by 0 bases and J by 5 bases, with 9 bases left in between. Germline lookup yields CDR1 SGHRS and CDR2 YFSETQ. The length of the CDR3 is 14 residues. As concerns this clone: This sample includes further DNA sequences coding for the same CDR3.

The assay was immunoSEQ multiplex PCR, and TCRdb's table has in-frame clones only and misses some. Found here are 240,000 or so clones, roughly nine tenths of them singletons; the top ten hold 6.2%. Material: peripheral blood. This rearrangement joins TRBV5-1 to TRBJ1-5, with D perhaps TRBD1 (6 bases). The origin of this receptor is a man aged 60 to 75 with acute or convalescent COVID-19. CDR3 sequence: CASSLEGGDQPQHF. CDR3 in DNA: TGCGCCAGCAGCTTGGAAGGGGGGGATCAGCCCCAGCATTTT.